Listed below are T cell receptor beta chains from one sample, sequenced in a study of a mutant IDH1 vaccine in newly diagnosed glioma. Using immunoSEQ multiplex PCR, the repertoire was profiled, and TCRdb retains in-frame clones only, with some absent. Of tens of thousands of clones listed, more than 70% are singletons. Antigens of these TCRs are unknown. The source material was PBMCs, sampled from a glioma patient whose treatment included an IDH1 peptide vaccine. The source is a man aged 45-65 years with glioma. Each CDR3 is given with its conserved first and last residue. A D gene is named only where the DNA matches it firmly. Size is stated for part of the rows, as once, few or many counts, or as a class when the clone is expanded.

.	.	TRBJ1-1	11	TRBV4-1	TGCGCCAGCAGCCAGGACAGAGAAGCTTTCTTT	CASSQDREAFF
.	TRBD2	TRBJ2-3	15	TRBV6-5	TGTGCCAGCAGTAAGTCTGAGCGGGGGATGGATACGCAGTATTTT	CASSKSERGMDTQYF
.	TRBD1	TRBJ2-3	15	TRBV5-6	TGTGCCAGCAGCTTGGACAGGGGGGGCACAGATACGCAGTATTTT	CASSLDRGGTDTQYF
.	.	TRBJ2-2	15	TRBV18	TGTGCCAGCTCACTCAAATCGGACAACACCGGGGAGCTGTTTTTT	CASSLKSDNTGELFF
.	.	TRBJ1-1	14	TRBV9	TGTGCCAGCAGCGTAGTTGGGGAGGGGACTGAAGCTTTCTTT	CASSVVGEGTEAFF
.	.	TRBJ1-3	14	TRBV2	TGTGCCAGCATGCCTGCGAACTCTGGAAACACCATATATTTT	CASMPANSGNTIYF
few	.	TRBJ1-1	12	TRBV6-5	TGTGCCAGCTACCGGAGAAACACTGAAGCTTTCTTT	CASYRRNTEAFF
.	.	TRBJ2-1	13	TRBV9	TGTGCCAGCAGCGTAGGGGATAGGGGCGAGCAGTTCTTC	CASSVGDRGEQFF
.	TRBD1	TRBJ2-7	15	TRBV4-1	TGCGCCAGCAGCCAAGTTGGACAGGGGGGGTACGAGCAGTACTTC	CASSQVGQGGYEQYF
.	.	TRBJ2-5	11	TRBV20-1	TGCAGTGCTAGAAAGGTGGAGACCCAGTACTTC	CSARKVETQYF
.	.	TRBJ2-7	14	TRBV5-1	TGCGCCAGCAGCTTGGTTACAGGCCCCTACGAGCAGTACTTC	CASSLVTGPYEQYF
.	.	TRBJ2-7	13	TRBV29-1	TGCCCACGAGAGCCCCTGGGGAAGTACGAGCAGTACTTC	CPREPLGKYEQYF
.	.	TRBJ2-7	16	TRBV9	TGTGCCAGCAGCGCACTATCTGACAGGTCCGGAGGGGAGCAGTACTTC	CASSALSDRSGGEQYF
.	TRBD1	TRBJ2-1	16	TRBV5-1	TGCGCCAGCAGCTTGGAACTCCCGGGACAGTTGAATGAGCAGTTCTTC	CASSLELPGQLNEQFF
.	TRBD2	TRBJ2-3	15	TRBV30	TGTGCCTGGACCGGGGCTAGCGGGGTCACAGATACGCAGTATTTT	CAWTGASGVTDTQYF
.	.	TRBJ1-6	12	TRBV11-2	TGTGCCAGCAGCCCGGGGGTTCCACCCCTCCACTTT	CASSPGVPPLHF
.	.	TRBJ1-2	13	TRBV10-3	TGTGCCATCAGGGACCTGACTCGAGCAGGCTACACCTTC	CAIRDLTRAGYTF
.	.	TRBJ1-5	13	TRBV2	TGTGCCAGCAGCGTTCGGTCGGAACAGCCCCAGCATTTT	CASSVRSEQPQHF
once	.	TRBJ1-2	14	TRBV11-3	TGTGCCAGCACCACTTACGGACTTGACTATGGCTACACCTTC	CASTTYGLDYGYTF
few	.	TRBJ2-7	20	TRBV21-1	TGTGCCAGCAGCAACCTAACCGTCCCGGGACAGGGGACGGGGTCCTACGAGCAGTACTTC	CASSNLTVPGQGTGSYEQYF
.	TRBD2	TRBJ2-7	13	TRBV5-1	TGCGCCAGCAGCTTGGGGGGGGGACGCGAGCAGTACTTC	CASSLGGGREQYF
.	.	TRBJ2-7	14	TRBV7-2	TGTGCCAGCAGCTTGGGCCCAGGAACCTACGAGCAGTACTTC	CASSLGPGTYEQYF
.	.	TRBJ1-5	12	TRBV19	TGTGCCAGTAGTATCAGAAATCAGCCCCAGCATTTT	CASSIRNQPQHF
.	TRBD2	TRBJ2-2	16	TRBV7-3	TGTGCCAGCAGCTTTCTTAGCGGGGGAATCACCGGGGAGCTGTTTTTT	CASSFLSGGITGELFF
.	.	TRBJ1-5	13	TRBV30	TGTGCCTGGGAGAAAGGGGTAGGCCAGCCCCAGCATTTT	CAWEKGVGQPQHF
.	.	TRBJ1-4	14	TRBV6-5	TGTGCCAGCAGTTACAATAGGGGTAATGAAAAACTGTTTTTT	CASSYNRGNEKLFF
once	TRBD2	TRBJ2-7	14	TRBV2	TGTGCCAGCAGTGAAGAGGGACTACCTTCCGAGCAGTACTTC	CASSEEGLPSEQYF
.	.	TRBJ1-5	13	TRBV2	TGTGCCAGCAGCCCTTATAGCAATCAGCCCCAGCATTTT	CASSPYSNQPQHF